Included here is one TCR beta chain sequence, with context. The data originate from a study of blood T cell repertoires in COVID-19. About the research overall: The cDNA or gDNA used as material had been derived from T cells, B-cell-depleted T cells, or PBMCs.

This table comes from immunoSEQ multiplex PCR, and its TCRdb copy is limited to in-frame clones, with some not included. The sample carries about 350,000 clones, roughly 87% recorded once. J gave up 4 bases and V 5 bases, and 6 bases lay outside the gene matches. This CDR3 region has 14 residues. Germline CDR1 is MNHEY and CDR2 is SMNVEV (reference sequence). The chain carries TRBV27 and TRBJ1-2; 8 bases align to TRBD1. The receptor comes from an older woman with COVID-19, enrolled during active disease. The specimen sequenced was peripheral blood. CDR3 DNA sequence: TGTGCCAGCAGTCCCTTGACAGGGGTCTATGGCTACACCTTC. Its protein product is CASSPLTGVYGYTF.